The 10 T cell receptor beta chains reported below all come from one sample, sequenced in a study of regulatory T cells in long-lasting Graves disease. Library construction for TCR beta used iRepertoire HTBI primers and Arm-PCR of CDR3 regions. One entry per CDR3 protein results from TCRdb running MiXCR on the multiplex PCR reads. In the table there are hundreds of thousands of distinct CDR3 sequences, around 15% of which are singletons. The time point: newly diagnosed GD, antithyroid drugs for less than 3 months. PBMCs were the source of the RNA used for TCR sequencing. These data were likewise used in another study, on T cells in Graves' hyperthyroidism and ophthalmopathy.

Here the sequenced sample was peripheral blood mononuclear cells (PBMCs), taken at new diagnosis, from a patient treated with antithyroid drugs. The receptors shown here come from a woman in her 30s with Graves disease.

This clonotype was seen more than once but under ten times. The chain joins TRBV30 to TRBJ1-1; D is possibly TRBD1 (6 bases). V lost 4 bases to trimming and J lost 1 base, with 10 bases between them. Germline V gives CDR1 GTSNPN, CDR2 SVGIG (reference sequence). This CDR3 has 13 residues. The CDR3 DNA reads TGTGCCTGGAAAGGGGGGGGGAACACTGAAGCTTTCTTT. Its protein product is CAWKGGGNTEAFF.

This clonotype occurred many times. CDR3 DNA: TGTGCCAGCAGTTTAGACCAGTATGGCTACACCTTC. It codes for CASSLDQYGYTF. V usage is TRBV28 and J usage is TRBJ1-2; no clear D gene. Germline assignment: CDR1 MDHEN and CDR2 SYDVKM. This CDR3 spans 12 amino acids. V lost 2 bases, J lost 5 bases, and 6 bases lay in between.

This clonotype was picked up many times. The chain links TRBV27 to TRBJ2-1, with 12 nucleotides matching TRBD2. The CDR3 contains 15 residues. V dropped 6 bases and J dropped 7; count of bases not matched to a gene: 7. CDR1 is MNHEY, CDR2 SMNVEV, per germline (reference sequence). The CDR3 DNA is TGTGCCAGCAGCCTGCTAGCGGGAGGGCCAAATGAGCAGTTCTTC. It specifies CASSLLAGGPNEQFF.

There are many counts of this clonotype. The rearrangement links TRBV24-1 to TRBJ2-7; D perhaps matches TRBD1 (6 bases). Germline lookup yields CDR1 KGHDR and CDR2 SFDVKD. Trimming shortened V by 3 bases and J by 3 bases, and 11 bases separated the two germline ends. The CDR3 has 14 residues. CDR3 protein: CATSDRGTFYEQYF. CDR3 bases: TGTGCCACCAGTGATAGGGGGACCTTCTACGAGCAGTACTTC.

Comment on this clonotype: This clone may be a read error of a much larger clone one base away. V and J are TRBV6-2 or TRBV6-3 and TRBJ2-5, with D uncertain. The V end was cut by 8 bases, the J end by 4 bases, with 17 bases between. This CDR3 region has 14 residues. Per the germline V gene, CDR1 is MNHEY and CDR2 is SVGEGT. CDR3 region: CASCDPRSRETQYF. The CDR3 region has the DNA TGTGCCAGCTGCGACCCCAGAAGCAGAGAGACCCAGTACTTC.

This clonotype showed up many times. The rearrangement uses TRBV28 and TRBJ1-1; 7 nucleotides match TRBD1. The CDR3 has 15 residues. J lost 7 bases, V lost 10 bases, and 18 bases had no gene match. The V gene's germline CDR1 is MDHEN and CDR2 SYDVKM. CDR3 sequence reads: CAIQGGPQSSYEAFF. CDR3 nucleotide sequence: TGTGCCATCCAGGGGGGCCCTCAGAGCTCCTATGAAGCTTTCTTT.

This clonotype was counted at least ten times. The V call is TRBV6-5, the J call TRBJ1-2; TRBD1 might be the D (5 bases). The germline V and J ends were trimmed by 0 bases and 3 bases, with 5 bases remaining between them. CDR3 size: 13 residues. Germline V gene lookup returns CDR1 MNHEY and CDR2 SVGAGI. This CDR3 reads CASSYSTDYGYTF. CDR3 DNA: TGTGCCAGCAGTTACTCGACAGACTATGGCTACACCTTC.

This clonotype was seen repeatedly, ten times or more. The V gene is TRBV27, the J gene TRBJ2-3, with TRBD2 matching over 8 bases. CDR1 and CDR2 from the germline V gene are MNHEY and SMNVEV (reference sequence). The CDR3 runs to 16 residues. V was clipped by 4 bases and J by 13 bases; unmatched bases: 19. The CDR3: CASSSPGKGSGKREYF. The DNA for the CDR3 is TGTGCCAGCAGTTCCCCAGGAAAAGGTAGCGGGAAAAGGGAGTATTTT.

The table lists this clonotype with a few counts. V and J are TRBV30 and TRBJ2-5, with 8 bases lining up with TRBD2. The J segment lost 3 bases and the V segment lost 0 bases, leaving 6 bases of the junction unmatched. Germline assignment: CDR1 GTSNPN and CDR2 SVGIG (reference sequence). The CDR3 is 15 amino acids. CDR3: CAWSVRAGVKETQYF. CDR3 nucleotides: TGTGCCTGGAGTGTACGAGCGGGAGTGAAAGAGACCCAGTACTTC. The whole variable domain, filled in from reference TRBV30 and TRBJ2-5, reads SQTIHQWPATLVQPVGSPLSLECTVEGTSNPNLYWYRQAAGRGLQLLFYSVGIGQISSEVPQNLSASRPQDRQFILSSKKLLLSDSGFYLCAWSVRAGVKETQYFGPGTRLLVL.

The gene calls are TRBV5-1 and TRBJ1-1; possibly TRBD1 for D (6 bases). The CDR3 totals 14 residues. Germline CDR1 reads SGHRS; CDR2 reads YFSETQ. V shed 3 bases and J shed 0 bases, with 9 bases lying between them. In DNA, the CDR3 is TGCGCCAGCAGCTACCAGGGGATGAACACTGAAGCTTTCTTT. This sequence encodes CASSYQGMNTEAFF.